The rows below give T cell receptor beta chains drawn from one sample of a study of PD-1 blockade in classical Hodgkin lymphoma. Generated by immunoSEQ multiplex PCR, the TCRdb table keeps only in-frame clones and is missing some. The repertoire holds around 45,000 clones, with around 72% as singletons. The source material was peripheral blood mononuclear cells (PBMCs), sampled before the second cycle of nivolumab. Receptor source: a human donor with classical Hodgkin lymphoma. CDR3s include the opening cysteine and the closing phenylalanine or tryptophan. D genes are given only for firm matches. Some rows mark clone size as missing; the rest say once, few, many or name a class of expanded clone.

NA	TRBV27	TRBD1	TRBJ2-1	TGTGCCAGCAGTTTATTTGGGACAGGGTTAGTATTGAGCTCCTACAATGAGCAGTTCTTC	CASSLFGTGLVLSSYNEQFF
few	TRBV25-1	TRBD1	TRBJ2-5	TGTGCCAGCAGTGAATCTGTGAGGGGGCGGCAAGAGACCCAGTACTTC	CASSESVRGRQETQYF
few	TRBV28	NA	TRBJ1-1	TGTGCCAGCAGTTTTCGGACCAGGGGTTTAGGTGAAGCTTTCTTT	CASSFRTRGLGEAFF
NA	TRBV5-1	NA	TRBJ1-1	TGCGCCAGCAGCTTAAGCAGGACTCAAGGGGTGGACACTGAAGCTTTCTTT	CASSLSRTQGVDTEAFF
NA	TRBV6-5	TRBD2	TRBJ2-1	TGTGCCAGCAGTCATTCAGCGGGGGTGAATGAGCAGTTCTTC	CASSHSAGVNEQFF
many	TRBV7-6	NA	TRBJ2-7	TGTGCCAGCAGCTTAGAGGCTAGTATCTACGAGCAGTACTTC	CASSLEASIYEQYF
NA	TRBV27	NA	TRBJ1-1	TGTGCCAGCACAAAAGGACCATTCAGGGGCCAGATGAACACTGAAGCTTTCTTT	CASTKGPFRGQMNTEAFF
once	TRBV2	NA	TRBJ2-4	TGTGCCAGCAGTGCCGGGACTCCCGGGAAAAACATTCAGTACTTC	CASSAGTPGKNIQYF
NA	TRBV18	TRBD1	TRBJ2-5	TGTGCCAGCTCACCAGTTAGTTCGTCAGTGACAGGGACCTCCCAAGAGACCCAGTACTTC	CASSPVSSSVTGTSQETQYF
few	TRBV5-4	TRBD1	TRBJ2-1	TGTGCCAGCAGAAAGCTGACAGGGGGGATAGATGAGCAGTTCTTC	CASRKLTGGIDEQFF
NA	TRBV5-6	TRBD2	TRBJ2-3	TGTGCCAGCAGCTTCCCCCCGGCGGGAGGGCCCAGGGCGCAGTATTTT	CASSFPPAGGPRAQYF
few	TRBV10-3	NA	TRBJ2-7	TGTGCCATCATGGCAGCCGGATACGAGCAGTACTTC	CAIMAAGYEQYF
NA	TRBV25-1	TRBD1	TRBJ2-7	TGTGCCAGCAGCCTCCGACAGGGAAACTCCTACGAGCAGTACTTC	CASSLRQGNSYEQYF
NA	TRBV7-9	NA	TRBJ2-5	TGTGCCAGCAGCGCGAATCTAGCCAGCTACGGATATAGGGAGACCCAGTACTTC	CASSANLASYGYRETQYF
NA	TRBV9	NA	TRBJ2-2	TGTGCCAGCAGCGTAGAGGGGCTGACCGGGGAGCTGTTTTTT	CASSVEGLTGELFF
NA	TRBV6-4	NA	TRBJ1-5	TGTGCCAGCAGTGAGTCATGGGGCCGAGAGCAGCCCCAGCATTTT	CASSESWGREQPQHF
NA	TRBV6-5	NA	TRBJ1-1	TGTGCCAGCAGTTACGGGGGGGGCACTGAAGCTTTCTTT	CASSYGGGTEAFF
once	TRBV12-5	TRBD1	TRBJ1-5	TGTGCTAGTGGTAGTTACAGGGGGATCAATCAGCCCCAGCATTTT	CASGSYRGINQPQHF
NA	TRBV6-5	NA	TRBJ2-7	TGTGCCAGCAGTTACGAGGCAGGGCGGTACGAGCAGTACTTC	CASSYEAGRYEQYF
NA	TRBV7-8	NA	TRBJ2-7	TGTGCCAGCAGCTTAGCGGCCGGACGGAGCTCCTACGAGCAGTACTTC	CASSLAAGRSSYEQYF
NA	TRBV6-5	NA	TRBJ2-1	TGTGCCAGCAGTGACGGGGGCGGCAATGAGCAGTTCTTC	CASSDGGGNEQFF
many	TRBV19	NA	TRBJ2-2	TGTGCCAGTAGTATCGGCGCTAACACCGGGGAGCTGTTTTTT	CASSIGANTGELFF
NA	TRBV4-2	TRBD1	TRBJ1-3	TGTGCCAGCAGCCAAGTCCGGACAGGGCGGGGAAACACCATATATTTT	CASSQVRTGRGNTIYF
once	TRBV7-9	NA	TRBJ2-5	TGTGCCAGCAGCGGGTCAGGCAGGGGAGAGACCCAGTACTTC	CASSGSGRGETQYF
few	TRBV27	TRBD1	TRBJ2-5	TGTGCCAGCAGTACCCGACAGGGGGCTGCTACGGAGACCCAGTACTTC	CASSTRQGAATETQYF
NA	TRBV28	TRBD2	TRBJ2-5	TGTGCCAGCACTCCAGGGGCAAGCGGGAGGGCCGTAGAGACCCAGTACTTC	CASTPGASGRAVETQYF
once	TRBV4-2	NA	TRBJ2-7	TGTGCCAGCAGCCCAGGCGAGGGGCCATACGAGCAGTACTTC	CASSPGEGPYEQYF
NA	TRBV27	TRBD2	TRBJ2-3	TGTGCCAGCAGTGAAAGTAGCGGGAGAGTTACAGATACGCAGTATTTT	CASSESSGRVTDTQYF
NA	TRBV11-2	TRBD1	TRBJ2-7	TGTGCCAGCAGCCGGGGACAGTTCTACGAGCAGTACTTC	CASSRGQFYEQYF
NA	TRBV5-8	NA	TRBJ1-1	TGTGCCAGCAGCTTGAGGAGGGGCGCGAACACTGAAGCTTTCTTT	CASSLRRGANTEAFF
NA	TRBV6-9	NA	TRBJ2-1	TGTGCCAGCACCCCGCGGGGCAGCTCCTACAATGAGCAGTTCTTC	CASTPRGSSYNEQFF
NA	TRBV2	NA	TRBJ2-1	TGTGCCAGCAGTGAGGGCTCCTTAAGTAGCGATGAGCAGTTCTTC	CASSEGSLSSDEQFF
NA	TRBV14	TRBD1	TRBJ1-1	TGTGCCAGCAGCCAAGTCCGTCGGCCCGGGACAGGGACTTTCTTT	CASSQVRRPGTGTFF
few	TRBV7-2	NA	TRBJ2-5	TGTGCCAGCCGGTCTCAAGAGACCCAGTACTTC	CASRSQETQYF
NA	TRBV27	NA	TRBJ2-7	TGTGCCAGCAGTCCCCGTCCGGGGCCCTACGAGCAGTACTTC	CASSPRPGPYEQYF
NA	TRBV2	TRBD1	TRBJ2-7	TGTGCCAGCAGGGGAAACCGGGACAGGTTCCACGAGCAGTACTTC	CASRGNRDRFHEQYF
few	TRBV5-4	NA	TRBJ1-2	TGTGCCAGCAGCTTGGTTGACAGTCTTAACTATGGCTACACCTTC	CASSLVDSLNYGYTF
once	TRBV10-3	NA	TRBJ1-2	TGTGCCATCAGTGAGTCTGACAGAAACTATGGCTACACCTTC	CAISESDRNYGYTF
NA	TRBV30	TRBD1	TRBJ1-2	TGTGCCTGGGCCTCCAACAGGGGAAGGGGTGGCTACACCTTC	CAWASNRGRGGYTF
NA	TRBV19	TRBD2	TRBJ2-1	TGTGCCAGTAGTAATACCGCCGGGACTAGCGGGGGTAAGAGCTCCTACAATGAGCAGTTCTTC	CASSNTAGTSGGKSSYNEQFF
few	TRBV27	NA	TRBJ1-1	TGTGCCAGCAGGCTTGGGGTGGGGCGCCGAACTGAAGCTTTCTTT	CASRLGVGRRTEAFF
NA	TRBV2	TRBD2	TRBJ2-7	TGTGCCAGCAGTGGGGGCGGGGGGGAGAAGTACTTC	CASSGGGGEKYF
few	TRBV6-5	TRBD2	TRBJ2-1	TGTGCCAGCAAGCCGGGAGGGGAGATGGCTGAGCAGTTCTTC	CASKPGGEMAEQFF
few	TRBV27	NA	TRBJ2-7	TGTGCCAGCAGGGCGGCGGCGACTTACGAGCAGTACTTC	CASRAAATYEQYF
NA	TRBV19	TRBD1	TRBJ1-2	TGTGCCAGTAGTAGTTCGGGGACAGCTTATGGCTACACCTTC	CASSSSGTAYGYTF
NA	TRBV9	NA	TRBJ1-4	TGTGCCAGCAGCCCCAGTCTGACAGCAACTAATGAAAAACTGTTTTTT	CASSPSLTATNEKLFF
NA	TRBV5-6	NA	TRBJ2-7	TGTGCCAGCAGCCCCAGGTTAAACGAGCAGTACTTC	CASSPRLNEQYF
few	TRBV7-6	TRBD2	TRBJ2-7	TGTGCCAGCAGCTTGGGAGCGGGGGCTGGGTACGAGCAGTACTTC	CASSLGAGAGYEQYF
NA	TRBV30	NA	TRBJ1-5	TGTGCCTGGAGTGGGCAGTATAGCAATCAGCCCCAGCATTTT	CAWSGQYSNQPQHF
NA	TRBV4-3	NA	TRBJ1-3	TGCGCCAGCAGCCAAGATCGAGGGGGATCTGGAAACACCATATATTTT	CASSQDRGGSGNTIYF